Sequencing of this T cell receptor (beta chain) was carried out in a study of blood T cell repertoires in COVID-19. The method was immunoSEQ multiplex PCR; TCRdb's version includes in-frame clones alone and lacks a portion of them. This table holds roughly 50,000 clones, 90% found once. V lost 1 base to trimming and J lost 5 bases; unmatched junction nucleotides: 3. The V gene's germline CDR1 is SGHRS and CDR2 YFSETQ. This CDR3 region has 14 residues. This receptor was identified in a woman in her thirties or forties with active COVID-19. This chain links TRBV5-1 with TRBJ2-5; 9 bases match TRBD2. The sample taken for sequencing was peripheral blood. CDR3 residues: CASSLRLAGETQYF. For the CDR3, the DNA is TGCGCCAGCAGCTTGCGGCTAGCGGGGGAGACCCAGTACTTC.